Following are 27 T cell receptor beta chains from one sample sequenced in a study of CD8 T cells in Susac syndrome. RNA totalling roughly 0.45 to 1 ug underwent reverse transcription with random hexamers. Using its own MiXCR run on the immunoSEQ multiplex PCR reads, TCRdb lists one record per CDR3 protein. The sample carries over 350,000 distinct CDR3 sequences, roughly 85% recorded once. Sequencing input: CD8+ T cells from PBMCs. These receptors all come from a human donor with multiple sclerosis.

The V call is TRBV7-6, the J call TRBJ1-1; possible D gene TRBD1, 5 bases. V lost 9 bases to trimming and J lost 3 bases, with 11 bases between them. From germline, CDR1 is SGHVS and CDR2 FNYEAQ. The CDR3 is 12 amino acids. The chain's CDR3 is CASGGPDTEAFF. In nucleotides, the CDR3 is TGTGCCAGTGGGGGTCCGGACACTGAAGCTTTCTTT.

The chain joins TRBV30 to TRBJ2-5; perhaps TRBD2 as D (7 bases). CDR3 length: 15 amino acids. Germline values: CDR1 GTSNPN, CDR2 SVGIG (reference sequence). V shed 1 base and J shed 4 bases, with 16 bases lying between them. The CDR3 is CAWSAGGRYRETQYF. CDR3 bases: TGTGCCTGGAGTGCCGGGGGGCGATATCGAGAGACCCAGTACTTC.

The CDR3: CASSYSGLLNTEAFF. CDR3 nucleotide sequence: TGTGCCAGCAGTTACTCGGGGTTGCTGAACACTGAAGCTTTCTTT. The V gene is TRBV6-5, the J gene TRBJ1-1; D not certain. Germline CDR1 reads MNHEY; CDR2 reads SVGAGI. This CDR3 comprises 15 residues. Deletions cut 0 bases from V and 0 bases from J, with 8 bases between.

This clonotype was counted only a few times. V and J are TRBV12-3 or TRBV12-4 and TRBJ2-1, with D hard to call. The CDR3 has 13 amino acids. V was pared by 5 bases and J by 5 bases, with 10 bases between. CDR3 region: CASSLRRDNEQFF. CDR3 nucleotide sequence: TGTGCCAGCAGTCTCCGGAGAGACAATGAGCAGTTCTTC.

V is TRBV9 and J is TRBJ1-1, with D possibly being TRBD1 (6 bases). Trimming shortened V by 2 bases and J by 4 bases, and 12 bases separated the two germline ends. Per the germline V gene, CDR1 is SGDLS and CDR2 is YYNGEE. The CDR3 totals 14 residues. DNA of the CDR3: TGTGCCAGCAGCGTCAGAGGGGGTACCACTGAAGCTTTCTTT. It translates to CASSVRGGTTEAFF.

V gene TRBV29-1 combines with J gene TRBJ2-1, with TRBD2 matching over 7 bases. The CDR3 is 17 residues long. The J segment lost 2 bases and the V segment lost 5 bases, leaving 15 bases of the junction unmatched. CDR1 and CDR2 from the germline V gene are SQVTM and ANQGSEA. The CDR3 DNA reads TGCAGCGTTCCTGGAACGGGCGGACTAGGCGCCTACAATGAGCAGTTCTTC. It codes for CSVPGTGGLGAYNEQFF.

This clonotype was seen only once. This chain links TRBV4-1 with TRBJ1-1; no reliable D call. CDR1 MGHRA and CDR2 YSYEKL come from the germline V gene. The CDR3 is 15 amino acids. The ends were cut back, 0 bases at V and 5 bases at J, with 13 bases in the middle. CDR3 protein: CASSQEWRGGTEAFF. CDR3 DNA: TGCGCCAGCAGCCAAGAATGGCGGGGAGGAACTGAAGCTTTCTTT.

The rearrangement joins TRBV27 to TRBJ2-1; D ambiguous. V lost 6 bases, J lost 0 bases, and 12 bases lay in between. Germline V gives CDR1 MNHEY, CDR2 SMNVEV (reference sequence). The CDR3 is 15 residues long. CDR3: CASSPLDSSYNEQFF. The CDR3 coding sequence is TGTGCCAGCAGCCCCCTTGATAGCTCCTACAATGAGCAGTTCTTC.

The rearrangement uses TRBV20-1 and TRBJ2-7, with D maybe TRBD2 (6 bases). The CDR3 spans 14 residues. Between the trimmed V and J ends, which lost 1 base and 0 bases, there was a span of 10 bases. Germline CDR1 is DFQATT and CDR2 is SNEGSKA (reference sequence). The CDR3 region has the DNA TGCAGTGCTAGAGCGGACGGGAGCTCCTACGAGCAGTACTTC. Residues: CSARADGSSYEQYF.

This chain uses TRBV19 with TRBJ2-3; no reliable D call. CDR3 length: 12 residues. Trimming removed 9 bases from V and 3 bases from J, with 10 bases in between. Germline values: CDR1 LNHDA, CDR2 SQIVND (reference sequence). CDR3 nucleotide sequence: TGTGCCAGCCATCAGGAAACAGATACGCAGTATTTT. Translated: CASHQETDTQYF.

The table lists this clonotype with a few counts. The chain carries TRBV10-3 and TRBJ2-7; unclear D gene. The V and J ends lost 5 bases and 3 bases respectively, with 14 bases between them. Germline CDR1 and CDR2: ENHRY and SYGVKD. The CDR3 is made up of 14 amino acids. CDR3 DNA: TGTGCCATCAGTCCTAATCCATCTCTCTACGAGCAGTACTTC. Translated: CAISPNPSLYEQYF.

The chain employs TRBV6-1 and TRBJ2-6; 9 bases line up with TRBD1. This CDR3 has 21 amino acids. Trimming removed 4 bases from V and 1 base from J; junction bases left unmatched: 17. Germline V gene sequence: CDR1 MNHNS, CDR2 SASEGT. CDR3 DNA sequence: TGTGCCAGCAGTGGCCAAACTCCACCGGGACAGGGTGCTTCTGGGGCCAACGTCCTGACTTTC. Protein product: CASSGQTPPGQGASGANVLTF.

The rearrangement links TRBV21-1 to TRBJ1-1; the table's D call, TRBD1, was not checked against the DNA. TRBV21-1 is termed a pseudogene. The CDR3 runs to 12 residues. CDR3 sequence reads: CASTEEGTEAFF. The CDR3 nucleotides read TGTGCCAGCACGGAAGAGGGGACTGAAGCTTTCTTT.

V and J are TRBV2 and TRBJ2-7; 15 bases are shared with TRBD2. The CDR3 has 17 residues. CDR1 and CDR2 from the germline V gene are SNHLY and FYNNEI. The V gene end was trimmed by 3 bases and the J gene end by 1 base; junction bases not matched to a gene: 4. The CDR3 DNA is TGTGCCAGCAGTGAGGGGACTAGCGGGGGGATTTCCTACGAGCAGTACTTC. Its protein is CASSEGTSGGISYEQYF.

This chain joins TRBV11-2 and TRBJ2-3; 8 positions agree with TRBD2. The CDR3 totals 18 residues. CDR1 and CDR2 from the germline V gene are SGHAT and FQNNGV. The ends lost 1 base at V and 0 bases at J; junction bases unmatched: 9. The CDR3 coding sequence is TGTGCCAGCAGCTTAGGATGGAGCGGGGGTGCTAGCACAGATACGCAGTATTTT. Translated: CASSLGWSGGASTDTQYF.

The DNA of the CDR3 is TGTGCCAGCAGCAAAGGAGTAAATGAGCAGTTCTTC. Translation gives CASSKGVNEQFF. The chain carries TRBV7-9 and TRBJ2-1; no clear D. This CDR3 has 12 residues. Trimming pared 5 bases from V and 7 bases from J, leaving 9 bases between. Germline CDR1 reads SEHNR; CDR2 reads FQNEAQ (reference sequence).

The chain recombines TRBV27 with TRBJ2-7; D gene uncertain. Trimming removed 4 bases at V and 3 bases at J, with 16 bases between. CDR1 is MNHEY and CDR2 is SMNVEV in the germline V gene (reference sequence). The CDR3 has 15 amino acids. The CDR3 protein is CASSSREMYNYEQYF. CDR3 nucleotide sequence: TGTGCCAGCAGTTCCCGTGAGATGTATAACTACGAGCAGTACTTC.

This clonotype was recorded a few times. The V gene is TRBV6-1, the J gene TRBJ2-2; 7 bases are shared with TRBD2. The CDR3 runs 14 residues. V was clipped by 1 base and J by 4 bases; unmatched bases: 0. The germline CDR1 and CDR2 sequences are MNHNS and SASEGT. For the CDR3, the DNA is TGTGCCAGCAGTGAAGGGACTAGCACCGGGGAGCTGTTTTTT. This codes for CASSEGTSTGELFF.

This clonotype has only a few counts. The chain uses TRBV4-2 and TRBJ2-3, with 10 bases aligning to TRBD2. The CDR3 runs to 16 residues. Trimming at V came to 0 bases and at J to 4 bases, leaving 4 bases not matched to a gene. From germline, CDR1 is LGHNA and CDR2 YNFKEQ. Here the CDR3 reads CASSQDPSGSPDTQYF. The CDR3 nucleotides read TGTGCCAGCAGCCAAGATCCTAGCGGGAGTCCAGATACGCAGTATTTT.

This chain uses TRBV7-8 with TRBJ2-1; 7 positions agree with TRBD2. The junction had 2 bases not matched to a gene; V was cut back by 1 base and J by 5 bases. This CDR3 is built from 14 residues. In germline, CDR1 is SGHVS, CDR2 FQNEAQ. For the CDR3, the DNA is TGTGCCAGCAGCTTAGATGGGGGGGACAATGAGCAGTTCTTC. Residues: CASSLDGGDNEQFF.

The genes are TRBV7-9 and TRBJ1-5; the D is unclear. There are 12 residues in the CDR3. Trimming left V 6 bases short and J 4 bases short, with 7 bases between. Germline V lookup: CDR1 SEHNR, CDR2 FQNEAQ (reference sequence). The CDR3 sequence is CASSRENQPQHF. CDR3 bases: TGTGCCAGCAGTAGGGAGAATCAGCCCCAGCATTTT.

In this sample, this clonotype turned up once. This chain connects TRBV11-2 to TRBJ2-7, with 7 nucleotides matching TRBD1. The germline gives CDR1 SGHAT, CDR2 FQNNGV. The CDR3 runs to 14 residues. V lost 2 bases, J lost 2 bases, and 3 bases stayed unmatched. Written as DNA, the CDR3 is TGTGCCAGCAGCTTAAATACAGGGGCCTACGAGCAGTACTTC. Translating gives CASSLNTGAYEQYF.

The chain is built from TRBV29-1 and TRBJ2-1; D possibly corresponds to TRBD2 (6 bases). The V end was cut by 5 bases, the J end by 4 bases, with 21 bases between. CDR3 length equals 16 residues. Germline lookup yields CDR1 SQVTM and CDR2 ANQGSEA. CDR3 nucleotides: TGCAGCGTTATCGGTCATGTGGGACTGCTTTACAATGAGCAGTTCTTC. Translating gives CSVIGHVGLLYNEQFF.

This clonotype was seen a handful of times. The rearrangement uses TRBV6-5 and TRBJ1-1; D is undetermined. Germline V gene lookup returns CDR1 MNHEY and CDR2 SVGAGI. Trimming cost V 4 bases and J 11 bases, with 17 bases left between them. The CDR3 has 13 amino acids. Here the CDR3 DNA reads TGTGCCAGCAGTTCCGACGGCGCCCTGTATGCTTTCTTT. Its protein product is CASSSDGALYAFF.

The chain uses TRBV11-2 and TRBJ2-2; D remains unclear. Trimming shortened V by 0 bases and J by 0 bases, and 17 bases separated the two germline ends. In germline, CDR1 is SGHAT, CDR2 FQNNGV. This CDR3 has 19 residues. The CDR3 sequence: CASSLDWVRQLANTGELFF. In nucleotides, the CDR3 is TGTGCCAGCAGCTTAGATTGGGTCCGACAACTCGCGAACACCGGGGAGCTGTTTTTT.

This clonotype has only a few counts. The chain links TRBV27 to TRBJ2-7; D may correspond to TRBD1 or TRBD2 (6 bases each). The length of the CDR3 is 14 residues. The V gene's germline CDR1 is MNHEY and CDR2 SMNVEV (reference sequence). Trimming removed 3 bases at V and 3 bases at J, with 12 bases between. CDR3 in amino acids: CASSLGGSYYEQYF. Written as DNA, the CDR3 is TGTGCCAGCAGTTTGGGGGGCTCGTACTACGAGCAGTACTTC.

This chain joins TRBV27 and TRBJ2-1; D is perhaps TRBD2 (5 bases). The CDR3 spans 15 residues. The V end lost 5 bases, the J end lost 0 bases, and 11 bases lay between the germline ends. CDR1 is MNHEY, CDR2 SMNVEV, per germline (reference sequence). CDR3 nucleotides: TGTGCCAGCAGTCCCGGACTTGACTCCTACAATGAGCAGTTCTTC. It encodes CASSPGLDSYNEQFF.